One and the same sample provided the 11 T cell receptor beta chains below, sequenced in a study of T cells expressing NK-cell markers. TCRdb reworked the 5' RACE reads into one entry per CDR3 protein, no DNA. Across some 600,000 distinct CDR3 sequences, the top ten clones capture approximately 3.5% of the sample. The source material was blood T cells: a sorted CD56 or NKG2C T cell subset, CD4+ or CD8+ T cells, or bulk PBMC T cells (not recorded which). The source of these receptors is a young man in good health.

The chain uses TRBV6-2 or TRBV6-3 and TRBJ2-1; TCRdb outputs TRBD1, but without DNA this stays unchecked. The germline V gene has CDR1 MNHEY and CDR2 SVGEGT. The CDR3 length is 19 residues. The CDR3 sequence is CASSYGAGGISGSYNEQFF.

CDR3 protein: CASSTDRYNEQFF. The rearrangement links TRBV11-2 to TRBJ2-1; no DNA is available, so the TRBD1 call from TCRdb remains unchecked. CDR1 and CDR2 from the germline V gene are SGHAT and FQNNGV. CDR3 length: 13 residues.

This chain links TRBV5-5 with TRBJ2-2; the TRBD2 assignment by TCRdb is unverifiable without DNA. This CDR3 spans 16 amino acids. Germline V gene lookup returns CDR1 SGHKS and CDR2 YYEKEE (reference sequence). CDR3 residues: CASSLEGLKNTGELFF.

V gene TRBV12-3 or TRBV12-4 combines with J gene TRBJ2-1. There are 14 residues in the CDR3. CDR3 sequence reads: CASRADRTYNEQFF.

V gene TRBV29-1 combines with J gene TRBJ2-6; the D gene TCRdb calls, TRBD1, cannot be checked with no DNA. Germline V gene data show CDR1 as SQVTM and CDR2 as ANQGSEA. The CDR3 is made up of 17 amino acids. CDR3 in amino acids: CSVGGGERETGANVLTF.

The chain links TRBV2 to TRBJ2-3; the TCRdb call, TRBD2, lacks DNA for checking. Looked up from germline, CDR1 is SNHLY and CDR2 is FYNNEI. CDR3 length: 16 amino acids. CDR3 sequence reads: CASSGLLAGGTDTQYF.

This chain connects TRBV20-1 to TRBJ2-3; without DNA, the TCRdb call of TRBD2 cannot be checked. In germline, CDR1 is DFQATT, CDR2 SNEGSKA (reference sequence). The CDR3 is 16 residues long. CDR3 in amino acids: CSAEKGSGRAWDTQYF.

The chain has TRBV27 and TRBJ1-1. The CDR3 contains 15 residues. The germline gives CDR1 MNHEY, CDR2 SMNVEV (reference sequence). The CDR3 sequence is CASSKPTGGDTEAFF.

The V and J genes are TRBV6-5 and TRBJ2-4. The CDR3 runs 16 residues. CDR1 is MNHEY and CDR2 is SVGAGI in the germline V gene. This chain's CDR3 is CASSESSTRPQEIRYF.

The rearrangement links TRBV2 to TRBJ2-7. CDR3 length equals 14 residues. Looked up from germline, CDR1 is SNHLY and CDR2 is FYNNEI. CDR3: CASSESSGWGEQYF.

The chain is built from TRBV30 and TRBJ1-1; TCRdb selects TRBD1, and the lack of DNA leaves this call unchecked. CDR3 length equals 13 residues. The germline V gene has CDR1 GTSNPN and CDR2 SVGIG (reference sequence). The CDR3 here is CAWKPGQITEAFF.